The TCR beta chain described here comes from a study of T cell changes during pregnancy in multiple sclerosis. Sequencing was performed with immunoSEQ multiplex PCR; in TCRdb, only in-frame clones are kept and a portion is missing. The sample lists about 44,000 clones; roughly nine tenths were seen once. Germline values: CDR1 SGHTA, CDR2 FQGNSA. V was pared by 1 base and J by 3 bases, with 7 bases between. This CDR3 has 15 amino acids. The sequence derives from a female donor with multiple sclerosis, enrolled in a pregnancy study. Sequenced material: CD4+ T cells from peripheral blood mononuclear cells, taken after pregnancy. This chain links TRBV7-2 with TRBJ2-6; D is uncertain. This CDR3 is CASSLGVGGANVLTF. DNA for the CDR3: TGTGCCAGCAGCTTAGGAGTCGGTGGGGCCAACGTCCTGACTTTC. The whole variable domain, filled in from reference TRBV7-2 and TRBJ2-6, reads GAGVSQSPSNKVTEKGKDVELRCDPISGHTALYWYRQSLGQGLEFLIYFQGNSAPDKSGLPSDRFSAERTGGSVSTLTIQRTQQEDSAVYLCASSLGVGGANVLTFGAGSRLTVL.